These T cell receptor beta chains were read from a single sample in a study of siplizumab effects on memory and regulatory T cells. Data came from immunoSEQ multiplex PCR; TCRdb stores just in-frame clones and leaves some out. The sample records some 120,000 clones, about 95% being singletons. The material sequenced was non-Treg CD4+ T cells sorted from blood. Receptors originate from a human donor in good health. Both conserved end residues are part of each CDR3. The order of the fields is V gene, J gene, clone size, D gene, CDR3 DNA, CDR3 protein. A D gene is named only where the DNA matches it firmly. Only part of the rows carry a size: once, few, many, or a class if the clone is expanded.

V: TRBV27; J: TRBJ2-7; size: -; D: TRBD2; DNA: TGTGCCAGCAGGCTTTCTAGCGGGGGCTCCTACGAGCAGTACTTC; CDR3: CASRLSSGGSYEQYF
V: TRBV11-3; J: TRBJ2-2; size: -; D: TRBD2; DNA: TGTGCCAGCAGCGGACGGGGGGAACACACCGGGGAGCTGTTTTTT; CDR3: CASSGRGEHTGELFF
V: TRBV7-9; J: TRBJ2-3; size: -; D: -; DNA: TGTGCCAGCAGCTTGACCTGGGGGAGCACAGATACGCAGTATTTT; CDR3: CASSLTWGSTDTQYF
V: TRBV7-8; J: TRBJ1-1; size: -; D: -; DNA: TGTGCCAGCAGCCCCTCCCCCAAGAACACTGAAGCTTTCTTT; CDR3: CASSPSPKNTEAFF
V: TRBV27; J: TRBJ2-7; size: -; D: -; DNA: TGTGCCAGCAGTTTATCCCGCACCTACGAGCAGTACTTC; CDR3: CASSLSRTYEQYF
V: TRBV6-5; J: TRBJ1-5; size: -; D: TRBD1; DNA: TGTGCCAGCAGAGGACAGGAGGCGAATCAGCCCCAGCATTTT; CDR3: CASRGQEANQPQHF
V: TRBV9; J: TRBJ2-3; size: -; D: TRBD2; DNA: TGTGCCAGCAGCGTGGCGACTAGCCGGAGTGGAGATACGCAGTATTTT; CDR3: CASSVATSRSGDTQYF
V: TRBV25-1; J: TRBJ2-7; size: -; D: -; DNA: TGTGCCAGCAGTGAATCTGTAAGTTTTGGCAGGGCCTACGAGCAGTACTTC; CDR3: CASSESVSFGRAYEQYF
V: TRBV18; J: TRBJ2-7; size: -; D: -; DNA: TGTGCCAGCTCACTCGACAGGACCTACGAGCAGTACTTC; CDR3: CASSLDRTYEQYF
V: TRBV5-1; J: TRBJ2-1; size: once; D: -; DNA: TGCGCCAGCAGCTTGGCCGGTGATCCCACGAACAATGAGCAGTTCTTC; CDR3: CASSLAGDPTNNEQFF
V: TRBV10-2; J: TRBJ1-1; size: -; D: -; DNA: TGCGCCAGCAGTGGGACCCTTAACACTGAAGCTTTCTTT; CDR3: CASSGTLNTEAFF
V: TRBV18; J: TRBJ1-5; size: once; D: -; DNA: TGTGCCAGCTCACCAGGGGCGGGTCAGCCCCAGCATTTT; CDR3: CASSPGAGQPQHF
V: TRBV4-1; J: TRBJ1-5; size: -; D: TRBD1; DNA: TGCGCCAGCAGCCAAGCAGGACAGGCAAGTCAGCCCCAGCATTTT; CDR3: CASSQAGQASQPQHF
V: TRBV27; J: TRBJ1-4; size: -; D: TRBD1; DNA: TGTGCCAGCGGAAGGACAGGGCCTGCGGAAAAACTGTTTTTT; CDR3: CASGRTGPAEKLFF
V: TRBV6-5; J: TRBJ1-4; size: -; D: -; DNA: TGTGCCAGCAGTTACTCGGGTGCAACTAATGAAAAACTGTTTTTT; CDR3: CASSYSGATNEKLFF
V: TRBV11-2; J: TRBJ1-3; size: -; D: -; DNA: TGTGCCAGCAGCTCCCGAGGGAGGGTGCTAAGAGGAAACACCATATATTTT; CDR3: CASSSRGRVLRGNTIYF
V: TRBV18; J: TRBJ1-1; size: -; D: TRBD1; DNA: TGTGCCAGCTCCCTAGGGACAGACACTGAAGCTTTCTTT; CDR3: CASSLGTDTEAFF
V: TRBV10-3; J: TRBJ2-2; size: once; D: -; DNA: TGTGCCATCAGTGGTCGGACAGAACCCGTGATAGTAAACACCGGGGAGCTGTTTTTT; CDR3: CAISGRTEPVIVNTGELFF
V: TRBV4-2; J: TRBJ1-1; size: -; D: TRBD1; DNA: TGTGCCAGCAGCCAAGGGGGCGGGACAGGACTGAACACTGAAGCTTTCTTT; CDR3: CASSQGGGTGLNTEAFF
V: TRBV7-2; J: TRBJ2-7; size: -; D: TRBD1; DNA: TGTGCCAGCAGCTTATACACGGGACAGGGCTACGAGCAGTACTTC; CDR3: CASSLYTGQGYEQYF
V: TRBV7-6; J: TRBJ2-7; size: few; D: -; DNA: TGTGCCAGCAGCTCCTCTACTCACGGCTACGAGCAGTACTTC; CDR3: CASSSSTHGYEQYF
V: TRBV9; J: TRBJ2-3; size: once; D: -; DNA: TGTGCCAGCAGCGTAGGTCGCGGGAAGGGCAGCACAGATACGCAGTATTTT; CDR3: CASSVGRGKGSTDTQYF
V: TRBV27; J: TRBJ2-7; size: -; D: TRBD2; DNA: TGTGCCAGCAGTCTTGGACTAGCGGGAGGCTCCTACGAGCAGTACTTC; CDR3: CASSLGLAGGSYEQYF
V: TRBV7-3; J: TRBJ2-5; size: -; D: -; DNA: TGTGCCAGCAGCTCCGGGCCACCGCAGGTCCAAGAGACCCAGTACTTC; CDR3: CASSSGPPQVQETQYF
V: TRBV27; J: TRBJ1-5; size: -; D: -; DNA: TGTGCCAGCAGTTTGTGGCAGGGGTATCAGCCCCAGCATTTT; CDR3: CASSLWQGYQPQHF
V: TRBV7-6; J: TRBJ2-7; size: once; D: TRBD2; DNA: TGTGCCAGCAGCCTAGCGGGGGGTTCCTCCTACGAGCAGTACTTC; CDR3: CASSLAGGSSYEQYF
V: TRBV6-5; J: TRBJ2-1; size: -; D: TRBD2; DNA: TGTGCCAGCAGTTACTGGGGCGGGAGGAAGGGCAATGAGCAGTTCTTC; CDR3: CASSYWGGRKGNEQFF
V: TRBV30; J: TRBJ1-2; size: -; D: -; DNA: TGTGCCTGGACGGATATCTATGGCTACACCTTC; CDR3: CAWTDIYGYTF
V: TRBV6-5; J: TRBJ2-3; size: -; D: -; DNA: TGTGCCAGCAGTCCGGGACTCTTGACAGATACGCAGTATTTT; CDR3: CASSPGLLTDTQYF
V: TRBV6-5; J: TRBJ1-5; size: -; D: -; DNA: TGTGCCAGCAGTAGGACAGTGGGGGTGAAGCCCCAGCATTTT; CDR3: CASSRTVGVKPQHF
V: TRBV19; J: TRBJ1-4; size: -; D: -; DNA: TGTGCCAGTAGTATGAGGAAGAGAGCAACTAATGAAAAACTGTTTTTT; CDR3: CASSMRKRATNEKLFF
V: TRBV19; J: TRBJ1-2; size: -; D: TRBD1; DNA: TGTGCCAGTATGTTCGCGGACAACAGGGGAAGGCCCTATGGCTACACCTTC; CDR3: CASMFADNRGRPYGYTF
V: TRBV5-4; J: TRBJ2-2; size: -; D: -; DNA: TGTGCCAGCAGCTCGTTTCCGGGACAGAACACCGGGGAGCTGTTTTTT; CDR3: CASSSFPGQNTGELFF
V: TRBV6-6; J: TRBJ1-3; size: -; D: -; DNA: TGTGCCAGCAGTTACGGAGGGGACGGATTAGGAAACACCATATATTTT; CDR3: CASSYGGDGLGNTIYF
V: TRBV18; J: TRBJ2-7; size: -; D: -; DNA: TGTGCCAGCTCACCCCAGCCCGACGAGCAGTACTTC; CDR3: CASSPQPDEQYF
V: TRBV6-5; J: TRBJ2-3; size: -; D: -; DNA: TGTGCCAGCACCCCCGGGGGGCGCACAGATACGCAGTATTTT; CDR3: CASTPGGRTDTQYF
V: TRBV19; J: TRBJ1-2; size: -; D: TRBD1; DNA: TGTGCCAGTAGGAGAATTCAGGGGGAATTGGATGGCTACACCTTC; CDR3: CASRRIQGELDGYTF
V: TRBV5-4; J: TRBJ1-2; size: -; D: -; DNA: TGTGCCAGCAGCCCACAGGAGATTTACGGCTACACCTTC; CDR3: CASSPQEIYGYTF
V: TRBV18; J: TRBJ1-5; size: -; D: -; DNA: TGTGCCAGCTCACCGGGGGCGACGAATCAGCCCCAGCATTTT; CDR3: CASSPGATNQPQHF
V: TRBV4-2; J: TRBJ2-3; size: -; D: TRBD2; DNA: TGTGCCAGCAGCCAGGGGGGCCAGCGGGGGACCCCGGGGGGGCAGTATTTT; CDR3: CASSQGGQRGTPGGQYF
V: TRBV7-6; J: TRBJ1-3; size: -; D: -; DNA: TGTGCCAGCAGCCGGCAGGGAGGCTCTGGAAACACCATATATTTT; CDR3: CASSRQGGSGNTIYF
V: TRBV5-5; J: TRBJ1-6; size: -; D: -; DNA: TGTGCCAGCAGCCTTTGGGGCGGGTCTCGGGGGCCGGATTCACCCCTCCACTTT; CDR3: CASSLWGGSRGPDSPLHF
V: TRBV7-4; J: TRBJ2-7; size: -; D: -; DNA: TGTGCCAGCAGCCACCCGGACCCGACAAGCTCCTACGAGCAGTACTTC; CDR3: CASSHPDPTSSYEQYF
V: TRBV6-1; J: TRBJ2-7; size: -; D: -; DNA: TGTGCCAGCAGTGAAGTCTCGGCGGCTAGCGCCGAGCAGTACTTC; CDR3: CASSEVSAASAEQYF
V: TRBV5-6; J: TRBJ1-2; size: -; D: -; DNA: TGTGCCAGCAGCCTAGGCCCGATGGGACGGCTTAACTATGGCTACACCTTC; CDR3: CASSLGPMGRLNYGYTF
V: TRBV5-4; J: TRBJ2-3; size: -; D: TRBD1; DNA: TGTGCCAGCAGCTTGTCGGTCGGCGGACAGGGATTAGATACGCAGTATTTT; CDR3: CASSLSVGGQGLDTQYF
V: TRBV7-9; J: TRBJ1-3; size: -; D: -; DNA: TGTGCCAGCAGCTTTATAGACGGAAGCTCTGGAAACACCATATATTTT; CDR3: CASSFIDGSSGNTIYF
V: TRBV2; J: TRBJ2-7; size: -; D: TRBD1; DNA: TGTGCCAGCGGTGCGCTAAGGCCAGGGGGCGAGCAGTACTTC; CDR3: CASGALRPGGEQYF
V: TRBV29-1; J: TRBJ2-5; size: -; D: -; DNA: TGCAGCGGCGGGGATTTTCAAGAGACCCAGTACTTC; CDR3: CSGGDFQETQYF
V: TRBV19; J: TRBJ2-1; size: -; D: TRBD2; DNA: TGTGCCAGTAGTAGGACTAGCGGGACCTACAATGAGCAGTTCTTC; CDR3: CASSRTSGTYNEQFF
V: TRBV19; J: TRBJ2-3; size: -; D: TRBD2; DNA: TGTGCCAGTAGTCCCCGACTAGCGGGAGCAGATACGCAGTATTTT; CDR3: CASSPRLAGADTQYF
V: TRBV6-1; J: TRBJ1-4; size: -; D: -; DNA: TGTGCCAGCGCCTTGAGGTTGGTTGAAAAACTGTTTTTT; CDR3: CASALRLVEKLFF
V: TRBV18; J: TRBJ2-3; size: -; D: TRBD2; DNA: TGTGCCAGCTCTATACTAGCGGGCTCTAGCACAGATACGCAGTATTTT; CDR3: CASSILAGSSTDTQYF
V: TRBV6-5; J: TRBJ2-3; size: -; D: TRBD1; DNA: TGTGCCAGCAGTCCCGGGACAGGGGTTGTGTATACGCAGTATTTT; CDR3: CASSPGTGVVYTQYF
V: TRBV6-5; J: TRBJ1-5; size: -; D: -; DNA: TGTGCCACCAACAACGCCATTAATCAGCCCCAGCATTTT; CDR3: CATNNAINQPQHF
V: TRBV2; J: TRBJ2-2; size: few; D: -; DNA: TGTGCCAGCAGAGCTCTGCTCACCGGGGAGCTGTTTTTT; CDR3: CASRALLTGELFF
V: TRBV4-1; J: TRBJ1-5; size: -; D: -; DNA: TGCGCCAGCAGCCAAGGATCAGGGCTTAAACGCGGCAATCAGCCCCAGCATTTT; CDR3: CASSQGSGLKRGNQPQHF
V: TRBV7-3; J: TRBJ2-2; size: -; D: TRBD2; DNA: TGTGCCAGCAGTTGGACTAGCTACACCGGGGAGCTGTTTTTT; CDR3: CASSWTSYTGELFF
V: TRBV19; J: TRBJ2-2; size: -; D: TRBD2; DNA: TGTGCCAGTAGCCGACAGGCGCTAGCGGGGACCGGGGAGCTGTTTTTT; CDR3: CASSRQALAGTGELFF